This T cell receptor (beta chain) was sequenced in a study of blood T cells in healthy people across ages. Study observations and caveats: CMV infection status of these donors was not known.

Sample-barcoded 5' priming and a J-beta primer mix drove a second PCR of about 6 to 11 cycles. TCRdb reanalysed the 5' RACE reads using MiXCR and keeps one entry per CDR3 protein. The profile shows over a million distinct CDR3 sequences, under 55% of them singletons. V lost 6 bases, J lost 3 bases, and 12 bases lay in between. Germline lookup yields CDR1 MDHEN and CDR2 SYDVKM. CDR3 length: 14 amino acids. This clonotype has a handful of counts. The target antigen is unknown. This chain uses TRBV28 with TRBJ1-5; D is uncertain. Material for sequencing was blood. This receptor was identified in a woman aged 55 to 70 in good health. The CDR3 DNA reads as TGTGCCAGCAGACTTACCCTGCCCAATCAGCCCCAGCATTTT. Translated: CASRLTLPNQPQHF.